Listed below are T cell receptor beta chains from one sample, sequenced in a study of shared clonotypes between healthy human individuals. Using immunoSEQ multiplex PCR, the repertoire was profiled, and TCRdb retains in-frame clones only, with some absent. The sample gives about 710,000 clones, over 55% of which show up once; approximately 1.8% is in the top ten. Sample: memory CD4+ T cells sorted from blood. All receptors come from a woman aged 25-40 years in good health. Both conserved end residues are part of each CDR3. The D gene is left open where the match is weak. Rows give clone size only sometimes, using once, few, many, or a class for an expanded clone.

d_call j_call v_call clone_size cdr3_nt cdr3_aa
- TRBJ2-3 TRBV30 few TGTGCCTGGAGTGTGGGGGGAATCGATACGCAGTATTTT CAWSVGGIDTQYF
- TRBJ2-7 TRBV25-1 - TGTGCCAGCAGCACCCCCGCGGGGGGACAGGGTCCCAACGAGCAGTACTTC CASSTPAGGQGPNEQYF
- TRBJ2-2 TRBV5-6 - TGTGCCAGCAGCTTGCAATCGGGACCCGACACCGGGGAGCTGTTTTTT CASSLQSGPDTGELFF
TRBD1 TRBJ2-7 TRBV29-1 - TGCAGCGTTGAAGATGGAAAGGGGGCCCTCGGCTACGAGCAGTACTTC CSVEDGKGALGYEQYF
- TRBJ1-1 TRBV29-1 - TGCAGCGTTGCGGCCGGGATTCCAGACGCTTTCTTT CSVAAGIPDAFF
TRBD2 TRBJ2-1 TRBV6-1 - TGTGCCAGCAGTCTTACTAGCGGCCTCTACAATGAGCAGTTCTTC CASSLTSGLYNEQFF
- TRBJ1-2 TRBV19 - TGTGCCAGTAGTATAGTCGGAACAGTTAATAACTATGGCTACACCTTC CASSIVGTVNNYGYTF
- TRBJ2-7 TRBV7-6 - TGTGCCAGCAGCTTAAGGGGCGGCGGCAATTCCTACGAGCAGTACTTC CASSLRGGGNSYEQYF
- TRBJ2-1 TRBV28 many TGTGCCAGCAGCTCGGGACGAAATGAGCAGTTCTTC CASSSGRNEQFF
- TRBJ1-1 TRBV19 few TGTGCCAGTAGTACGACCACCACTGAAGCTTTCTTT CASSTTTTEAFF
TRBD2 TRBJ2-1 TRBV29-1 few TGCAGCGTTGAGACTAGCGGGGGGTACAATGAGCAGTTCTTC CSVETSGGYNEQFF
- TRBJ2-7 TRBV11-3 - TGTGCCAGCAGCTTAGTCGGCGGCTACGAGCAGTACTTC CASSLVGGYEQYF
TRBD2 TRBJ2-3 TRBV2 - TGTGCCAGCAGTGAACTAGCGGCTCGAACAGATACGCAGTATTTT CASSELAARTDTQYF
- TRBJ1-1 TRBV11-2 - TGTGCCAGCAGCCAAGTTACAGGAAACACTGAAGCTTTCTTT CASSQVTGNTEAFF
TRBD1 TRBJ2-7 TRBV23-1 - TGCGCCAGCAGCCCTAGTTCGGCCCGACAGGGAAGGGGCGAGCAGTACTTC CASSPSSARQGRGEQYF
- TRBJ2-5 TRBV5-1 - TGCGCCAGCAGCCCCACTAATGATCAGACCCAGTACTTC CASSPTNDQTQYF
- TRBJ1-3 TRBV5-1 - TGCGCCAGCAGCTTGGCGGCCGGACGCTCTGGAAACACCATATATTTT CASSLAAGRSGNTIYF
- TRBJ1-1 TRBV7-9 - TGTGCCAGCAGCCCAATCCGGGACAACACTGAAGCTTTCTTT CASSPIRDNTEAFF
TRBD1 TRBJ1-5 TRBV19 - TGTGCCAGTACACGGACAGGGAATCAGCCCCAGCATTTT CASTRTGNQPQHF
- TRBJ1-2 TRBV28 - TGTGCCAGCAGACAGGGTTATGGCTACACCTTC CASRQGYGYTF
- TRBJ2-1 TRBV5-4 - TGTGCCAGCAGCTTGGACCGATACAATGAGCAGTTCTTC CASSLDRYNEQFF
- TRBJ2-7 TRBV7-9 - TGTGCCAGCAGCTTAACAGACCCCTACGAGCAGTACTTC CASSLTDPYEQYF
- TRBJ2-6 TRBV7-2 - TGTGCCAGCAGCTTAGTGGGGGTCCGTGGGGCCAACGTCCTGACTTTC CASSLVGVRGANVLTF
- TRBJ1-1 TRBV19 few TGTGCCAGTCGGTTCGAGGAAACTGAAGCTTTCTTT CASRFEETEAFF
TRBD1 TRBJ1-5 TRBV6-1 - TGTGCCAGCAGTGGTACCACAGGGGATCAGCCCCAGCATTTT CASSGTTGDQPQHF
- TRBJ2-6 TRBV7-3 - TGTGCCAGCAGCCTAGGACCCTCTGGGGCCAACGTCCTGACTTTC CASSLGPSGANVLTF
- TRBJ2-5 TRBV5-1 few TGCGCCAGCAGCTTAGGGAACGGGGCGGAGACCCAGTACTTC CASSLGNGAETQYF
TRBD2 TRBJ2-3 TRBV10-1 - TGCGCCAGCAGTGATGGTGGGGCTAGCGGGAGCACAGATACGCAGTATTTT CASSDGGASGSTDTQYF
- TRBJ2-6 TRBV5-1 few TGCGCCAGCAGCTTGTGGGATTTATCTGGGGCCAACGTCCTGACTTTC CASSLWDLSGANVLTF
- TRBJ2-3 TRBV27 - TGTGCCAGCAGTTGGAGCGGCACAGATACGCAGTATTTT CASSWSGTDTQYF
TRBD1 TRBJ2-1 TRBV19 - TGTGCCAGTAGTGCAATCCCCGGGACAGGCTACAATGAGCAGTTCTTC CASSAIPGTGYNEQFF
- TRBJ2-7 TRBV11-2 - TGTGCCAGCAGCTTAGGAAATGCCAACTACGAGCAGTACTTC CASSLGNANYEQYF
- TRBJ2-3 TRBV27 - TGTGCCAGCAGTAGAGCAAACCAGGGACGCATTAGCACAGATACGCAGTATTTT CASSRANQGRISTDTQYF
- TRBJ1-5 TRBV21-1 - TGTGCCAGCAGCAGTGGGACGGAAGGTCAGCCCCAGCATTTT CASSSGTEGQPQHF
- TRBJ2-3 TRBV27 - TGTGCCAGCAGTTTGAGTAGCGGCCCCCAGGGTACGCAGTATTTT CASSLSSGPQGTQYF
- TRBJ2-1 TRBV15 - TGTGCCACCAGCAGAGATTTCTATGAGCAGTTCTTC CATSRDFYEQFF
- TRBJ2-5 TRBV7-2 - TGTGCCAGCAGCAAATCCCGAATCGTCGCGGGACAAGAGACCCAGTACTTC CASSKSRIVAGQETQYF
TRBD2 TRBJ2-2 TRBV29-1 - TGCAGCGTAGGGGAGGGAAGGGGCGGGGAGCTGTTTTTT CSVGEGRGGELFF
- TRBJ1-1 TRBV28 once TGTGCCAGCAGTTTATATCCGACAATGAACACTGAAGCTTTCTTT CASSLYPTMNTEAFF
- TRBJ1-2 TRBV15 - TGTGCCACCAGCAGAGATTTGGGCAGAGCGGGCTACACCTTC CATSRDLGRAGYTF
TRBD1 TRBJ1-1 TRBV5-1 - TGCGCCAGCAATCAGGGGGCGGGAACTGAAGCTTTCTTT CASNQGAGTEAFF
- TRBJ2-5 TRBV7-9 - TGTGCCAGCAGCCCCTCTGTTGAGACCCAGTACTTC CASSPSVETQYF
- TRBJ1-2 TRBV6-1 - TGTGCCAGCAGTGAAGTCGGCCGGGCCAGCTACACCTTC CASSEVGRASYTF
- TRBJ2-3 TRBV4-1 - TGCGCCAGCAGCCAAGGAGGGCTGGACACAGATACGCAGTATTTT CASSQGGLDTDTQYF
TRBD1 TRBJ1-1 TRBV2 few TGTGCCAGCAGAGGGACAGGGAACATGAACACTGAAGCTTTCTTT CASRGTGNMNTEAFF
TRBD2 TRBJ2-1 TRBV6-5 - TGTGCCAGCAGAGTTAGCGGGAATGAGCAGTTCTTC CASRVSGNEQFF
TRBD1 TRBJ2-1 TRBV6-6 - TGTGCCAGCAGTGGACCGGGACAGGGCCTCAATGAGCAGTTCTTC CASSGPGQGLNEQFF
TRBD1 TRBJ2-7 TRBV11-3 - TGTGCCAGCAGCTTACAAACAGGGGTGAACGAGCAGTACTTC CASSLQTGVNEQYF
- TRBJ2-3 TRBV7-9 - TGTGCCAGCAGCTTGACATTAAGCACAGATACGCAGTATTTT CASSLTLSTDTQYF
TRBD2 TRBJ2-3 TRBV4-2 - TGTGCCAGCAGCCAAGTTGGGACTAGCGGGGCCCAGAGGACGCAGTATTTT CASSQVGTSGAQRTQYF
- TRBJ2-1 TRBV9 few TGTGCCAGCAGCGTAGATGAGCAGTTCTTC CASSVDEQFF
- TRBJ2-5 TRBV7-2 once TGTGCCAACAGCTTAGTGTCTGGGCAAGAGACCCAGTACTTC CANSLVSGQETQYF
TRBD2 TRBJ2-5 TRBV5-4 - TGTGCCAGCAGTCTGGCGGGAGGCCCCGGGGAGACCCAGTACTTC CASSLAGGPGETQYF
- TRBJ1-3 TRBV28 - TGTGCCAGCAGTTTCGGCAGGGGCGGAAACACCATATATTTT CASSFGRGGNTIYF